This T cell receptor beta chain was sequenced in a study of monozygotic twins with inflammatory bowel disease (dated by TCRdb to the late 2010s). About the study as a whole: In total, approximately 28 monozygotic twin pairs made up the full study: 19 Danish pairs, all IBD-discordant, plus nine German pairs, of which four were IBD-concordant and five were IBD-discordant. Each individual had, on average, about 151 000 unique TCRalpha sequences and 181 000 unique TCRbeta sequences available for analysis. Disease-associated traits were sought mainly through comparisons between IBD patients and their genetically identical healthy co-twins within discordant pairs. Results and caveats for the whole study, not just this receptor: A decrease in TCRbeta repertoire diversity, as measured by inverse Simpson index, was observed in IBD patients compared with their healthy co-twins. Fewer clonotypes were shared with other individuals by IBD patients than by healthy twins, most markedly in patients showing signs of disease activity. Repertoire similarity did not differ between concordant and discordant twins, possibly due to limited statistical power. Differing immunosuppressive treatments among patients may have added background noise and inter-individual variability to the repertoires. No single strong signal or clonotype linked to IBD turned up in the results, so the idea that one exists was not supported. The analysis was unable to tell apart different T cell subtypes.

Receptor amplification or capture employed 5' RACE. For each TCR library, about 4,000 ng of total RNA was used. For each sample, cDNA synthesis with SMARTScribe reverse transcriptase was split into eight separate reactions. Unique molecular identifiers containing a 6-nucleotide sample barcode were introduced through template switching during cDNA synthesis. Amplification of TCRalpha and TCRbeta cDNA involved two nested PCRs of 16 and 9 cycles, and each PCR was followed by bead purification. Before amplification, the cDNA was treated with uracil DNA-glycosylase and purified using the QIAquick PCR purification kit. The second PCR added Illumina TruSeq-compatible adapters along with sample-specific barcodes. TapeStation and Qubit were used to check library quality and concentration, and around 5.3 ng of each library was pooled. Pooled libraries were sequenced on an Illumina HiSeq2500 single-index Rapid Run with 2 x 100 bp reads and custom sequencing primers. The paper's data handling went like this. PCR and sequencing errors were corrected by UMI-based consensus assembly using MiGEC version 1.2.6. MiXCR version 2.1.1 handled V(D)J alignment, clonotype assembly and CDR3 extraction. Gene usage, clonotype sharing and MAIT/NKT TCR abundance were normalised by analysing the top 1000, 10 000 and 20 000 clonotypes per sample. After downsampling to 27 000 UMIs, diversity was calculated as the inverse Simpson index using the vegan R package. Statistical testing used paired Mann-Whitney U tests on the discordant twin pairs and applied Benjamini-Hochberg correction for multiple testing. TCRdb reprocessed the raw reads; every CDR3 protein sequence is a single record, and DNA is not supplied. TCRdb's processing, not the authors', yielded these V and J calls. The sample's clone listing holds about 300,000 distinct CDR3 sequences. Over 5% of the sample is in the top ten clones.

A 2.5 ml peripheral blood sample was drawn into PAXgene tubes per donor and stored at -80°C. Without T cell sorting, total RNA was isolated from whole blood using the PAXgene blood miRNA kit on an automated QIAcube. Peripheral blood from monozygotic twin pairs concordant or discordant for inflammatory bowel disease was subjected to deep TCRalpha and TCRbeta repertoire profiling with unique molecular barcoding. Smoking habits were recorded for all twin pairs, and individuals were classified as current, former or never smokers. Concerning this clonotype: Its specific antigen is unknown.

Including cysteine and phenylalanine, the CDR3 has 14 amino acids. The protein alone is recorded here. CDR1 MGHDK and CDR2 SYGVNS were looked up in the germline V gene. This TCR derives from a human donor with ulcerative colitis or Crohn's disease, or a healthy co-twin of an affected twin (not recorded which). The rearranged segments are TRBV25-1 and TRBJ2-5. Source material: blood. CDR3 loop: CASSEIAAQETQYF. Where the CDR3 stops, the reference TRBV25-1 and TRBJ2-5 genes take over; the full variable domain is EADIYQTPRYLVIGTGKKITLECSQTMGHDKMYWYQQDPGMELHLIHYSYGVNSTEKGDLSSESTVSRIRTEHFPLTLESARPSHTSQYLCASSEIAAQETQYFGPGTRLLVL.